A single sample gave rise to the 31 T cell receptor beta chains below, sequenced in a study of vaccination effects on CD4 cells after COVID-19. CD4+ T cells specific for antigen were expanded with viral peptide pools by the ViraFEST assay before sequencing. Following culture for ten to eleven days, CD4+ T cells were isolated. In the vaccine recipients, nucleocapsid antibodies were negative and there was no prior SARS-CoV-2 infection. Antigens of these TCRs are unknown. Sequencing was performed with immunoSEQ multiplex PCR; in TCRdb, only in-frame clones are kept and a portion is missing. The sample has approximately 44,000 clones, more than 60% seen once. The specimen was CD4+ T cells from PBMCs cultured with HCoV-OC43 spike peptides, collected before COVID-19 vaccination. Subset meaning: HCoV-OC43 spike overlapping peptide pool stimulation. All receptors come from a human donor who received a COVID-19 vaccine.

The genes are TRBV4-3 and TRBJ2-3; 10 nucleotides match TRBD2. Trimming at V came to 0 bases and at J to 4 bases, leaving 7 bases not matched to a gene. CDR3 size: 17 residues. Looked up from germline, CDR1 is LGHNA and CDR2 is YSLEER. DNA for the CDR3: TGCGCCAGCAGCCAAGATCGTAGGCTAGCGGGGGCAGATACGCAGTATTTT. This codes for CASSQDRRLAGADTQYF.

In this sample, this clone turned up once. CDR3 sequence (DNA): TGTGCCAGCAGCCTAGTAGGGGAGGCCGGTGGCTACACCTTC. Its translation is CASSLVGEAGGYTF. The chain combines TRBV7-2 with TRBJ1-2, with D perhaps TRBD1 (5 bases). Trimming took off 5 bases at V and 7 bases at J, with 17 bases between the two ends. The CDR3 covers 14 residues. Germline CDR1 SGHTA, CDR2 FQGNSA.

The chain has TRBV18 and TRBJ2-2; D is ambiguous. V lost 0 bases to trimming and J lost 6 bases, with 8 bases between them. Germline CDR1 reads KGHSH; CDR2 reads LQKENI. This CDR3 comprises 14 residues. This chain's CDR3 is CASSPPMGSGELFF. The CDR3, as DNA: TGTGCCAGCTCACCACCAATGGGGTCCGGGGAGCTGTTTTTT. Full variable domain (rest looked up from reference TRBV18 and TRBJ2-2): NAGVMQNPRHLVRRRGQEARLRCSPMKGHSHVYWYRQLPEEGLKFMVYLQKENIIDESGMPKERFSAEFPKEGPSILRIQQVVRGDSAAYFCASSPPMGSGELFFGEGSRLTVL.

The chain links TRBV6-5 to TRBJ1-2; no reliable D call. The CDR3 contains 13 residues. From germline, CDR1 is MNHEY and CDR2 SVGAGI. V lost 7 bases and J lost 9, with 18 bases in between. Here the CDR3 DNA reads TGTGCCAGCACCTACCCGGGCAGGAGGAGCTACACCTTC. As protein: CASTYPGRRSYTF.

The chain uses TRBV29-1 and TRBJ2-7; 7 bases match TRBD1. CDR1 is SQVTM and CDR2 is ANQGSEA in the germline V gene. V was pared by 5 bases and J by 0 bases, with 7 bases of the junction left unmatched. There are 14 residues in the CDR3. Here the CDR3 reads CSVRQGPFSYEQYF. CDR3 coding DNA: TGCAGCGTTCGACAGGGTCCCTTCTCCTACGAGCAGTACTTC.

This sequence joins TRBV7-9 and TRBJ1-4, with 10 nucleotides matching TRBD1. Losses at the gene ends were 4 bases for V and 7 bases for J; bases not matched to a gene: 6. Germline-derived CDR1 and CDR2 are SEHNR and FQNEAQ (reference sequence). The CDR3 has 15 amino acids. CDR3 residues: CASSSPGQGIEKLFF. Here the CDR3 DNA reads TGTGCCAGCAGCTCACCGGGACAGGGGATTGAAAAACTGTTTTTT.

DNA for the CDR3: TGTGCCAGCAGCTTGGGGCTTCAGGGGGGCTACACCTTC. Translated, it gives CASSLGLQGGYTF. The rearrangement uses TRBV5-4 and TRBJ1-2; TRBD1 might be the D (6 bases). Germline CDR1 and CDR2: SGHNT and YYREEE (reference sequence). There are 13 residues in the CDR3. With 0 bases removed from V and 8 bases from J, the gap between germline ends came to 11 bases.

CDR3 bases: TGTGCCAGCTCACCATCTGCGAGCACAGATACGCAGTATTTT. Protein product: CASSPSASTDTQYF. V gene TRBV18 combines with J gene TRBJ2-3; D is unresolved. V shed 2 bases and J shed 0 bases, with 6 bases lying between them. This CDR3 has 14 residues. CDR1 and CDR2 from the germline V gene are KGHSH and LQKENI. The variable domain in full, completed from reference TRBV18 and TRBJ2-3, reads NAGVMQNPRHLVRRRGQEARLRCSPMKGHSHVYWYRQLPEEGLKFMVYLQKENIIDESGMPKERFSAEFPKEGPSILRIQQVVRGDSAAYFCASSPSASTDTQYFGPGTRLTVL.

V and J are TRBV27 and TRBJ2-3; 8 nucleotides match TRBD2. Per germline, CDR1 MNHEY and CDR2 SMNVEV (reference sequence). V was clipped by 6 bases and J by 4 bases; unmatched bases: 9. The CDR3 contains 15 residues. The CDR3 sequence: CASRPGGGYSDTQYF. The CDR3 DNA sequence: TGTGCCAGCAGACCCGGGGGGGGCTACTCAGATACGCAGTATTTT.

The J gene is TRBJ1-1, the V gene TRBV5-1; TRBD1 agrees at 10 bases. The junction had 3 bases not matched to a gene; V was cut back by 0 bases and J by 4 bases. Germline loops: CDR1 SGHRS, CDR2 YFSETQ. The CDR3 is 15 amino acids. CDR3: CASSLERTGGTEAFF. The CDR3 DNA follows: TGCGCCAGCAGCTTGGAGAGGACAGGGGGCACTGAAGCTTTCTTT.

The V gene is TRBV15, the J gene TRBJ1-6; D is unresolved. The CDR3 has 16 amino acids. V lost 0 bases to trimming and J lost 6 bases, with 12 bases between them. Germline CDR1 reads LNHNV; CDR2 reads YYDKDF (reference sequence). CDR3 residues: CATSRDPPGLNSPLHF. In DNA form, the CDR3 reads TGTGCCACCAGCAGAGACCCCCCGGGCCTTAATTCACCCCTCCACTTT.

The CDR3 protein is CSVADRGLANEQFF. DNA for the CDR3: TGCAGCGTTGCGGACAGGGGGCTAGCAAATGAGCAGTTCTTC. V usage is TRBV29-1 and J usage is TRBJ2-1; 11 bases line up with TRBD1. Germline V CDR1 and CDR2: SQVTM, ANQGSEA. There are 14 residues in the CDR3. J gave up 7 bases and V 4 bases, and 6 bases lay outside the gene matches.

The V call is TRBV30, the J call TRBJ2-2; the match to TRBD1 covers 7 bases. The germline V gene has CDR1 GTSNPN and CDR2 SVGIG (reference sequence). The CDR3 sequence is 14 residues long. The J segment lost 1 base and the V segment lost 1 base, leaving 0 bases of the junction unmatched. The CDR3 loop reads CAWSGQGNTGELFF. In DNA form, the CDR3 reads TGTGCCTGGAGTGGACAGGGGAACACCGGGGAGCTGTTTTTT.

The chain couples TRBV7-9 to TRBJ2-5; D remains unclear. CDR1 is SEHNR, CDR2 FQNEAQ, per germline (reference sequence). The CDR3 has 12 amino acids. V was shortened by 5 bases and J by 5 bases, with 9 bases between the two germline ends. The CDR3 loop is CASSRIEETQYF. CDR3 nucleotide sequence: TGTGCCAGCAGCCGAATTGAGGAGACCCAGTACTTC.

This clone was seen more than once but under ten times. The chain links TRBV4-1 to TRBJ2-7; 13 bases are a match to TRBD2. The J segment lost 5 bases and the V segment lost 4 bases, leaving 8 bases of the junction unmatched. Per germline, CDR1 MGHRA and CDR2 YSYEKL. CDR3 length: 16 residues. The CDR3 loop reads CASSPGLAGVFHEQYF. The CDR3 bases are TGCGCCAGCAGCCCCGGACTAGCGGGAGTGTTCCACGAGCAGTACTTC.

The chain uses TRBV28 and TRBJ2-7, with 11 bases fitting TRBD1. CDR3 length: 13 amino acids. Germline CDR1 and CDR2: MDHEN and SYDVKM. After removal of 8 bases from V and 6 bases from J, the junction contained 6 bases not matched to a gene. CDR3 sequence (DNA): TGTGCCAGCGGCCGGACAGGGGGCTTCGAGCAGTACTTC. It translates to CASGRTGGFEQYF.

This clone was counted only a few times. This sequence joins TRBV29-1 and TRBJ1-2; no definite D call. Germline values: CDR1 SQVTM, CDR2 ANQGSEA. The V and J ends lost 3 bases and 7 bases respectively, with 9 bases between them. This CDR3 is 11 amino acids long. Here the CDR3 DNA reads TGCAGCGTTGATAAGGGCTCTGGCTACACCTTC. Translating it yields CSVDKGSGYTF. The whole variable domain, remainder taken from reference TRBV29-1 and TRBJ1-2, is SAVISQKPSRDICQRGTSLTIQCQVDSQVTMMFWYRQQPGQSLTLIATANQGSEATYESGFVIDKFPISRPNLTFSTLTVSNMSPEDSSIYLCSVDKGSGYTFGSGTRLTVV.

The genes are TRBV7-9 and TRBJ1-1; 7 nucleotides line up with TRBD1. V shed 2 bases and J 3 bases; nucleotides not matched to a gene: 6. This CDR3 contains 15 residues. Germline values: CDR1 SEHNR, CDR2 FQNEAQ (reference sequence). DNA for the CDR3: TGTGCCAGCAGCTTACAGGGGGGGCTCGACACTGAAGCTTTCTTT. This gives the protein CASSLQGGLDTEAFF.

This clone was counted between two and nine times. The genes are TRBV19 and TRBJ2-1; 8 bases match TRBD1. Germline CDR1 is LNHDA and CDR2 is SQIVND (reference sequence). V gave up 4 bases and J gave up 6 bases; unmatched junction bases: 2. The CDR3 has 13 amino acids. The CDR3 DNA sequence: TGTGCCAGTAGTACTGGGACAGGCAATGAGCAGTTCTTC. Protein: CASSTGTGNEQFF.

This chain links TRBV15 with TRBJ1-5, with D hard to call. Germline V gene data show CDR1 as LNHNV and CDR2 as YYDKDF (reference sequence). The length of the CDR3 is 13 residues. V dropped 0 bases and J dropped 6 bases, with 6 bases sitting between them. CDR3 nucleotide sequence: TGTGCCACCAGCAGAGAGTGGAGTCAGCCCCAGCATTTT. Protein product: CATSREWSQPQHF.

The chain employs TRBV12-3 or TRBV12-4 and TRBJ2-1; D may be TRBD1 (8 bases). Trimming stripped 7 bases from V and 7 bases from J, with 11 bases between. The CDR3 contains 12 residues. For the CDR3, the DNA is TGTGCCAGCACACAGGGGGGGAATGAGCAGTTCTTC. Its protein is CASTQGGNEQFF.

V usage is TRBV5-1 and J usage is TRBJ2-1; no clear D gene. The ends were cut back, 1 base at V and 0 bases at J, with 11 bases in the middle. The germline V gene encodes CDR1 SGHRS and CDR2 YFSETQ. The CDR3 runs to 16 residues. In DNA, the CDR3 is TGCGCCAGCAGCTTGTTTGGAGATTACTCCTACAATGAGCAGTTCTTC. Its protein is CASSLFGDYSYNEQFF. Using reference TRBV5-1 and TRBJ2-1 for the parts outside the CDR3, the full variable domain is KAGVTQTPRYLIKTRGQQVTLSCSPISGHRSVSWYQQTPGQGLQFLFEYFSETQRNKGNFPGRFSGRQFSNSRSEMNVSTLELGDSALYLCASSLFGDYSYNEQFFGPGTRLTVL.

The chain's CDR3 is CASSFGSNQPQHF. The CDR3 DNA is TGTGCCAGCAGTTTCGGGAGCAATCAGCCCCAGCATTTT. This sequence joins TRBV7-8 and TRBJ1-5; D unresolved. This CDR3 contains 13 residues. Deletions cut 6 bases from V and 1 base from J, with 7 bases between. The germline V gene has CDR1 SGHVS and CDR2 FQNEAQ. Supplemented by reference TRBV7-8 and TRBJ1-5, the full variable domain reads GAGVSQSPRYKVAKRGQDVALRCDPISGHVSLFWYQQALGQGPEFLTYFQNEAQLDKSGLPSDRFFAERPEGSVSTLKIQRTQQEDSAVYLCASSFGSNQPQHFGDGTRLSIL.

This clone was detected a few times. The chain carries TRBV20-1 and TRBJ2-3; no reliable D call. Germline V gene lookup returns CDR1 DFQATT and CDR2 SNEGSKA (reference sequence). The CDR3 has 13 residues. V was trimmed by 3 bases and J by 0 bases, leaving 7 bases between them. CDR3 sequence: CSASTLSTDTQYF. CDR3 in DNA: TGCAGTGCTAGTACGCTAAGCACAGATACGCAGTATTTT.

V is TRBV2 and J is TRBJ1-2, with D maybe TRBD1 (5 bases). Germline V CDR1 and CDR2: SNHLY, FYNNEI. The length of the CDR3 is 13 residues. V dropped 11 bases and J dropped 4 bases, with 17 bases sitting between them. The DNA of the CDR3 is TGTGCCCGCGGGGGGACTCGTGGCTATGGCTACACCTTC. This translates into CARGGTRGYGYTF.

The V gene is TRBV5-5, the J gene TRBJ2-7; no clear D gene. Trimming cost V 4 bases and J 6 bases, with 11 bases left between them. The CDR3 spans 12 residues. Germline lookup yields CDR1 SGHKS and CDR2 YYEKEE (reference sequence). The CDR3 DNA follows: TGTGCCAGCAGCCATTACACCGGCGAGCAGTACTTC. Translation: CASSHYTGEQYF.

The chain combines TRBV9 with TRBJ2-7; D perhaps matches TRBD1 (6 bases). V was shortened by 6 bases and J by 1 base, with 11 bases between the two germline ends. CDR1 and CDR2 from the germline V gene are SGDLS and YYNGEE. CDR3 length: 13 residues. The CDR3 reads CASNRGGSYEQYF. The CDR3 coding sequence is TGTGCCAGCAACCGAGGGGGTTCCTACGAGCAGTACTTC.

This clone occurred a few times. This chain links TRBV5-1 with TRBJ2-5; D is uncertain. There are 13 residues in the CDR3. From germline, CDR1 is SGHRS and CDR2 YFSETQ. The ends were cut back, 1 base at V and 4 bases at J, with 8 bases in the middle. The CDR3 protein is CASSLYPGETQYF. In DNA form, the CDR3 reads TGCGCCAGCAGCTTGTACCCGGGAGAGACCCAGTACTTC.

The chain employs TRBV27 and TRBJ2-2, with TRBD1 identical over 8 bases. V lost 5 bases and J lost 7; bases outside the gene matches: 15. This CDR3 spans 17 amino acids. Germline V gene data show CDR1 as MNHEY and CDR2 as SMNVEV (reference sequence). The CDR3 sequence: CASSLNGQGPVGGELFF. CDR3 nucleotide sequence: TGTGCCAGCAGTCTTAACGGACAGGGTCCCGTTGGCGGGGAGCTGTTTTTT.

The J gene is TRBJ2-2, the V gene TRBV10-3, with 7 nucleotides matching TRBD1. V gave up 3 bases and J gave up 3 bases; unmatched junction bases: 4. Germline CDR1 and CDR2: ENHRY and SYGVKD. The CDR3 covers 15 residues. In DNA form, the CDR3 reads TGTGCCATCAGTGATAGGGGGCGAGACACCGGGGAGCTGTTTTTT. This gives the protein CAISDRGRDTGELFF.

V usage is TRBV2 and J usage is TRBJ1-2; 10 bases map to TRBD1. The CDR3 runs 14 residues. V dropped 6 bases and J dropped 8; count of bases not matched to a gene: 9. The germline CDR1 and CDR2 sequences are SNHLY and FYNNEI. The CDR3 bases are TGTGCCAGCAGCCCCGGACAGGGGGGGCTAGGCTACACCTTC. Its protein is CASSPGQGGLGYTF.